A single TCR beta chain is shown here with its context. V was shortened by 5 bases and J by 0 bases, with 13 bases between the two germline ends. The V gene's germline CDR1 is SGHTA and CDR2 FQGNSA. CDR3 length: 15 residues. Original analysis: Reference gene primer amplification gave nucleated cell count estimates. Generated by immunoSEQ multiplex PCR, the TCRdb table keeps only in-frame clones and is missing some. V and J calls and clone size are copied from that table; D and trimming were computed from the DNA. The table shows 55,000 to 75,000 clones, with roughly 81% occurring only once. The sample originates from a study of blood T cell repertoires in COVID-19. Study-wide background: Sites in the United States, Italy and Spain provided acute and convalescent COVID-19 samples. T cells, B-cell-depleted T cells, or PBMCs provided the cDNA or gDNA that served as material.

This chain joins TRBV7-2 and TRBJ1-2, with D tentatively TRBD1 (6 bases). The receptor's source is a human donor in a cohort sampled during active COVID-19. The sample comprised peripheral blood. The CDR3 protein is CASSPGVSTNYGYTF. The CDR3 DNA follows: TGTGCCAGCAGCCCAGGGGTCTCTACTAACTATGGCTACACCTTC.